A single TCR beta chain is shown here with its context. Its specificity is unknown. Sequencing was performed with immunoSEQ multiplex PCR; in TCRdb, only in-frame clones are kept and a portion is missing. The sample has 50,000 to 60,000 clones, approximately 83% seen once. The germline V and J ends were trimmed by 5 bases and 0 bases, with 11 bases remaining between them. Germline V CDR1 and CDR2: SQVTM, ANQGSEA. The CDR3 totals 13 residues. This record comes from a study of OX40 agonist ivuxolimab in advanced cancers. Study-level points and caveats: Specificity for antigen went undetermined in the expanded peripheral T cells. The authors also found low normalized T-cell clonal expansion in some nonresponders.

The chain uses TRBV29-1 and TRBJ2-7; D not resolved. Sample: CD4+ or CD8+ T cells sorted from blood, taken in a trial of the OX40 agonist ivuxolimab. This clonotype was obtained from an adult with an advanced solid tumor such as melanoma, head and neck, liver or kidney cancer. The CDR3 nucleotides read TGCAGCGTTCGCAGGTCAAGCTCCTACGAGCAGTACTTC. It specifies CSVRRSSSYEQYF.